The clone carrying this TCR beta chain showed up many times. The target antigen is unknown. These data originate in a study of early T cells in non-severe SARS-CoV-2 infection. Study conclusions and caveats: Anti-spike CD8 responses were favored by VDJdb matching, which missed private and CD4 specificities.

In germline, CDR1 is SNHLY, CDR2 FYNNEI. This CDR3 is built from 11 residues. Trimming stripped 8 bases from V and 4 bases from J, with 8 bases between. One entry per CDR3 protein, called by TCRdb with MiXCR from the 5' RACE reads. The sample yields 20,000 or so distinct CDR3 sequences, 5% to 6% seen once. The source was whole blood, collected at baseline. V gene TRBV2 combines with J gene TRBJ1-2; D unclear. This clonotype was obtained from an adult who was a healthcare worker with PCR-confirmed SARS-CoV-2 infection or an uninfected control (not recorded which). The CDR3, as DNA: TGTGCCAGCCGCGTGGCCTATGGCTACACCTTC. Translation gives CASRVAYGYTF. The complete variable domain, with remaining parts taken from reference TRBV2 and TRBJ1-2, reads EPEVTQTPSHQVTQMGQEVILRCVPISNHLYFYWYRQILGQKVEFLVSFYNNEISEKSEIFDDQFSVERPDGSNFTLKIRSTKLEDSAMYFCASRVAYGYTFGSGTRLTVV.